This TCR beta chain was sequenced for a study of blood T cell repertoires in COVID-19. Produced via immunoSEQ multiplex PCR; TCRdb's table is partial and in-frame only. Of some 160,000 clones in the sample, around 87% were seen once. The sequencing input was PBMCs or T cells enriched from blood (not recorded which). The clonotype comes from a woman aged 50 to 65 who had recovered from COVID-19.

CDR3 sequence: CASSEETGVDTIYF. CDR3 DNA sequence: TGTGCCAGCAGTGAGGAGACAGGGGTGGACACCATATATTTT. The J gene is TRBJ1-3, the V gene TRBV6-1, with 8 positions matching TRBD1. V dropped 3 bases and J dropped 8; count of bases not matched to a gene: 6. Germline CDR1 is MNHNS and CDR2 is SASEGT. The CDR3 consists of 14 residues.